What follows are 24 T cell receptor beta chains derived from one specimen sequenced in a study of patients and donors after allogeneic stem cell transplantation. TCRdb reanalysed the RT-PCR reads using MiXCR and keeps one entry per CDR3 protein. This table holds about a million distinct CDR3 sequences, under 20% found once. Input material: blood, either unsorted or a sorted T cell fraction (not recorded which). The receptors derive from a human donor who was either an allogeneic HSCT recipient or a stem cell or donor lymphocyte infusion donor (not recorded which). It is not recorded whose cells these are; they may come from a transplant donor.

The chain employs TRBV15 and TRBJ2-7; 8 bases are a match to TRBD1. V shed 1 base, J shed 4 bases, and the junction held 3 bases outside the gene matches. This CDR3 has 14 residues. Looked up from germline, CDR1 is LNHNV and CDR2 is YYDKDF (reference sequence). The CDR3 region is CATSRAGQEYEQYF. As DNA, the CDR3 is TGTGCCACCAGCAGAGCGGGACAGGAGTACGAGCAGTACTTC.

This clonotype has just a few counts. The V gene is TRBV7-2, the J gene TRBJ1-2; 7 positions match TRBD1. Germline trimming cut 1 base from V and 5 bases from J; bases unmatched to any gene: 13. This CDR3 is 17 amino acids long. CDR1 is SGHTA and CDR2 is FQGNSA in the germline V gene. In DNA, the CDR3 is TGTGCCAGCAGCTTAGATACAGGGGCATCGACTTTATATGGCTACACCTTC. It specifies CASSLDTGASTLYGYTF.

This chain uses TRBV11-2 with TRBJ1-4; D is ambiguous. V lost 0 bases and J 4 bases, leaving 12 bases between the germline ends. The CDR3 extends over 16 amino acids. Germline assignment: CDR1 SGHAT and CDR2 FQNNGV. The CDR3, as DNA: TGTGCCAGCAGCTTAGATCCCGCAGGCAGTAATGAAAAACTGTTTTTT. It encodes CASSLDPAGSNEKLFF.

This chain links TRBV9 with TRBJ1-1, with 9 nucleotides matching TRBD1. J gave up 4 bases and V 4 bases, and 5 bases lay outside the gene matches. The CDR3 runs 14 residues. Germline V lookup: CDR1 SGDLS, CDR2 YYNGEE. The CDR3 reads CASSTRDRATEAFF. The CDR3 nucleotides are TGTGCCAGCAGCACCAGGGACAGGGCCACTGAAGCTTTCTTT.

The chain has TRBV20-1 and TRBJ1-1; TRBD1 is a possible D gene (5 bases). CDR1 and CDR2 from the germline V gene are DFQATT and SNEGSKA (reference sequence). Trimming left V 0 bases short and J 5 bases short, with 13 bases between. CDR3 length equals 14 residues. The CDR3 spells CSARDPRRGTEAFF. The CDR3 region has the DNA TGCAGTGCTAGAGATCCTCGCCGGGGGACTGAAGCTTTCTTT.

The J gene is TRBJ1-5, the V gene TRBV28; D might be TRBD1 (5 bases). CDR1 and CDR2 from the germline V gene are MDHEN and SYDVKM. Trimming shortened V by 8 bases and J by 2 bases, and 13 bases separated the two germline ends. This CDR3 comprises 14 residues. The CDR3 protein is CASGARVGNQPQHF. The CDR3 region has the DNA TGTGCCAGCGGGGCCCGGGTTGGCAATCAGCCCCAGCATTTT.

This clonotype was seen only a few times. This rearrangement joins TRBV25-1 to TRBJ2-7, with D uncertain. Germline V CDR1 and CDR2: MGHDK, SYGVNS. V dropped 4 bases and J dropped 2 bases, with 12 bases sitting between them. This CDR3 region has 14 residues. CDR3 nucleotides: TGTGCCAGCAGTGTAGGGTCAGGAGCCTACGAGCAGTACTTC. Amino acid sequence: CASSVGSGAYEQYF.

This clonotype was counted many times. V and J are TRBV29-1 and TRBJ2-7, with TRBD1 matching 11 bases. V lost 3 bases to trimming and J lost 4 bases; unmatched junction nucleotides: 8. This CDR3 is 15 amino acids long. CDR1 and CDR2 from the germline V gene are SQVTM and ANQGSEA. CDR3 in amino acids: CSVESGTGGSYEQYF. DNA for the CDR3: TGCAGCGTTGAGTCTGGGACAGGGGGAAGTTACGAGCAGTACTTC.

In its sample, this clonotype was seen many times. The chain combines TRBV20-1 with TRBJ2-4, with D perhaps TRBD2 (5 bases). Deletions cut 8 bases from V and 0 bases from J, with 14 bases between. Germline CDR1 DFQATT, CDR2 SNEGSKA (reference sequence). The length of the CDR3 is 14 residues. CDR3 bases: TGCAGTAACAGAGGAGGACTAGCCAAAAACATTCAGTACTTC. Its protein product is CSNRGGLAKNIQYF.

This clonotype was detected only a few times. The chain couples TRBV7-2 to TRBJ2-1; 10 nucleotides line up with TRBD2. V lost 5 bases, J lost 6 bases, and 13 bases stayed unmatched. The CDR3 contains 17 residues. Germline V lookup: CDR1 SGHTA, CDR2 FQGNSA. CDR3: CASSPDSTSGIGNEQFF. CDR3 DNA sequence: TGTGCCAGCAGCCCGGACTCCACTAGCGGGATTGGCAATGAGCAGTTCTTC.

The chain recombines TRBV20-1 with TRBJ2-1; D not resolved. The CDR3 length is 15 residues. Germline V lookup: CDR1 DFQATT, CDR2 SNEGSKA (reference sequence). With 0 bases removed from V and 8 bases from J, the gap between germline ends came to 17 bases. CDR3 nucleotide sequence: TGCAGTGCTAGAGATCGGGCAGTCTCAATCCATGAGCAGTTCTTC. Protein sequence: CSARDRAVSIHEQFF.

This clonotype appeared a few times. This chain uses TRBV19 with TRBJ1-6, with unresolved D. Germline V gives CDR1 LNHDA, CDR2 SQIVND (reference sequence). CDR3 length: 12 residues. V was pared by 8 bases and J by 7 bases, with 9 bases between. CDR3 DNA sequence: TGTGCCAGTGGGCTGGGGAATTCACCCCTCCACTTT. Translated, it gives CASGLGNSPLHF.

This clonotype has only a few counts. The chain carries TRBV9 and TRBJ1-2; D may be TRBD1 (5 bases). There are 14 residues in the CDR3. The germline V and J ends were trimmed by 3 bases and 3 bases, with 12 bases remaining between them. Germline-derived CDR1 and CDR2 are SGDLS and YYNGEE. The CDR3 DNA sequence: TGTGCCAGCAGCGGTCAACCAGGGTACTATGGCTACACCTTC. It codes for CASSGQPGYYGYTF.

This chain links TRBV11-2 with TRBJ2-1; 12 bases line up with TRBD2. V dropped 7 bases and J dropped 6; count of bases not matched to a gene: 16. The CDR3 is 18 residues long. Germline V gives CDR1 SGHAT, CDR2 FQNNGV. The CDR3 sequence: CASIPDVASGRVGNEQFF. CDR3 sequence (DNA): TGTGCCAGCATCCCCGATGTGGCTAGCGGGAGGGTCGGCAATGAGCAGTTCTTC.

The chain has TRBV24-1 and TRBJ2-7; D is possibly TRBD1 (6 bases). V lost 2 bases and J 2 bases, leaving 9 bases between the germline ends. There are 14 residues in the CDR3. CDR1 is KGHDR, CDR2 SFDVKD, per germline. For the CDR3, the DNA is TGTGCCACCAGTGATTCCACAGGGCCCTACGAGCAGTACTTC. This codes for CATSDSTGPYEQYF.

This clonotype was found once. The chain couples TRBV5-6 to TRBJ2-2; D gene uncertain. The V gene's germline CDR1 is SGHDT and CDR2 YYEEEE. This CDR3 has 13 residues. The ends were cut back, 1 base at V and 7 bases at J, with 8 bases in the middle. CDR3 DNA sequence: TGTGCCAGCAGCTTGCTGTCGGTCGGGGAGCTGTTTTTT. It specifies CASSLLSVGELFF. The full variable domain, completed using reference TRBV5-6 and TRBJ2-2, is DAGVTQSPTHLIKTRGQQVTLRCSPKSGHDTVSWYQQALGQGPQFIFQYYEEEERQRGNFPDRFSGHQFPNYSSELNVNALLLGDSALYLCASSLLSVGELFFGEGSRLTVL.

This clonotype was detected only a few times. The V and J genes are TRBV20-1 and TRBJ2-2, with 7 positions matching TRBD2. The germline V gene has CDR1 DFQATT and CDR2 SNEGSKA (reference sequence). The CDR3 is made up of 17 amino acids. Unmatched junction bases numbered 10, after V lost 1 base and J lost 2 bases. The CDR3 nucleotides are TGCAGTGCTAGAGGGGGATCCGGGACTAAAAACACCGGGGAGCTGTTTTTT. Translating it yields CSARGGSGTKNTGELFF.

This clonotype showed up just a few times. This chain joins TRBV12-3 or TRBV12-4 and TRBJ1-1, with 9 bases that match TRBD1. V lost 6 bases and J lost 6; bases outside the gene matches: 8. The CDR3 length is 14 residues. The CDR3 nucleotides are TGTGCCAGCAGCTCCGGGACAGGGAGAGCTGAAGCTTTCTTT. Encoded protein: CASSSGTGRAEAFF.

The chain joins TRBV16 to TRBJ1-5; D gene unclear. Trimming took 3 bases from V and 0 from J, leaving 9 bases between them. The CDR3 is made up of 15 amino acids. Germline assignment: CDR1 KGHSY and CDR2 FQNENV. This CDR3 is CASSHPRDSNQPQHF. DNA for the CDR3: TGTGCCAGCAGCCACCCCCGGGATAGCAATCAGCCCCAGCATTTT.

The chain carries TRBV19 and TRBJ2-3; 9 nucleotides line up with TRBD2. The CDR3 loop spans 15 amino acids. The ends lost 5 bases at V and 2 bases at J; junction bases unmatched: 5. Looked up from germline, CDR1 is LNHDA and CDR2 is SQIVND (reference sequence). The DNA for the CDR3 is TGTGCCAGTAGTGTAGCGGGGGTACCCACAGATACGCAGTATTTT. This encodes CASSVAGVPTDTQYF. The variable domain in full, with the rest retrieved from reference TRBV19 and TRBJ2-3, is DGGITQSPKYLFRKEGQNVTLSCEQNLNHDAMYWYRQDPGQGLRLIYYSQIVNDFQKGDIAEGYSVSREKKESFPLTVTSAQKNPTAFYLCASSVAGVPTDTQYFGPGTRLTVL.

The chain recombines TRBV20-1 with TRBJ1-3; D might be TRBD1 (5 bases). Germline CDR1 DFQATT, CDR2 SNEGSKA (reference sequence). CDR3 size: 13 residues. V was cut by 6 bases and J by 2 bases, with 11 bases left in between. CDR3 in DNA: TGCAGTGCCGAAGAGGGGACTGGAAACACCATATATTTT. Translating gives CSAEEGTGNTIYF.

This clonotype was recorded a few times. This chain joins TRBV20-1 and TRBJ2-2; D is perhaps TRBD1 or TRBD2 (5 bases each). V was cut by 3 bases and J by 5 bases, with 13 bases left in between. In germline, CDR1 is DFQATT, CDR2 SNEGSKA (reference sequence). This CDR3 region has 14 residues. The CDR3 protein is CSARQGSGTGELFF. CDR3 bases: TGCAGTGCTAGGCAGGGCAGCGGAACCGGGGAGCTGTTTTTT.

This chain uses TRBV29-1 with TRBJ2-2, with 11 bases aligning to TRBD1. Germline CDR1 SQVTM, CDR2 ANQGSEA. The CDR3 runs 12 residues. Written as DNA, the CDR3 is TGCAGTGGGACAGGGGGAACCGGGGAGCTGTTTTTT. It specifies CSGTGGTGELFF.

V is TRBV11-3 and J is TRBJ2-3, with D perhaps TRBD1 (6 bases). Germline V gene data show CDR1 as SGHNT and CDR2 as YENEEA. CDR3 size: 17 residues. V was shortened by 3 bases and J by 1 base, with 17 bases between the two germline ends. The CDR3 is CASSFARGGRGTDTQYF. The CDR3 bases are TGTGCCAGCAGCTTTGCCCGAGGGGGTCGGGGCACAGATACGCAGTATTTT.